This TCR beta chain was identified in a study of CD8+CD57+ T cells in acquired aplastic anemia. Overall study context: Recorded DNA amounts for sorted CD4+ and CD8+ cells had an average of 3.2 ug.

Individuals selected for sequencing had exhibited CD8+CD57+ cell expansion on flow cytometry. Both TCR beta VDJ combination and CDR3 sequence profiling were carried out. Genomic DNA was the template for this profiling. A single record per CDR3 protein comes from TCRdb applying MiXCR to the reads. Of about 120,000 distinct CDR3 sequences listed, 45% to 60% are singletons. CDR3 length equals 11 residues. V was trimmed by 7 bases and J by 7 bases, leaving 11 bases between them. Germline values: CDR1 LNHNV, CDR2 YYDKDF (reference sequence). Sequenced input: sorted CD4+, CD8+, or CD8+CD57+ T cells (not recorded which) from PBMCs. This TCR came from a human donor with aplastic anemia. The gene calls are TRBV15 and TRBJ2-7; D unclear. The CDR3 bases are TGTGCCACCATAGGGATACGGGAGCAGTACTTC. Translating gives CATIGIREQYF.